What follows describes a single T cell receptor (beta chain). Its matching antigen is unknown. Repertoires were generated with immunoSEQ multiplex PCR, while TCRdb's copy carries only in-frame clones and drops some. Among about 61,000 clones listed, 70% to 90% were seen once. This CDR3 is 13 amino acids long. Germline V gene lookup returns CDR1 SGDLS and CDR2 YYNGEE. Trimming left V 2 bases short and J 6 bases short, with 12 bases between. The data stem from a study of T cell responses to AZD1222 COVID-19 vaccine. Study-level information: Second-dose schedules of about 4 or about 12 weeks were combined.

Study-level results: Targets within unmutated variant regions were reportedly found for nearly half of spike-specific TCRs. Donors were chiefly white British, with a greater number of females, and clonal diversity was perhaps underestimated. Baseline serology detected seropositivity in only five to seven AZD1222 recipients.

The sequence came from an adult in good health. The chain carries TRBV9 and TRBJ2-7; D perhaps matches TRBD1 (6 bases). Here the sequenced sample was peripheral blood, taken on day 0 of AZD1222 vaccination. Written as DNA, the CDR3 is TGTGCCAGCAGCGTCGCTACAGGGTCCGAGCAGTACTTC. Translated, it gives CASSVATGSEQYF.